Following are 24 T cell receptor beta chains from one sample sequenced in a study of human T cells and chemical hapten exposure. Time point defined: patch test 1, 2 weeks after DPC sensitization. Treatment denoted: therapeutic diphenylcyclopropenone sensitization with weekly scalp DPC. TCRdb re-analysed the RACE reads in MiXCR, keeping a single row per CDR3 protein. This table has fewer than 100,000 distinct CDR3 sequences, approximately 13% appearing once. The sample was whole blood, taken in connection with sensitization to the hapten diphenylcyclopropenone (DPC). Receptor source: a woman aged 40 to 49 with alopecia areata. Some clones in this sample may be carry-over from other donors' samples.

This clonotype has only a few counts. The chain is built from TRBV7-9 and TRBJ1-6, with D possibly matching TRBD1 (6 bases). CDR1 and CDR2 (germline): SEHNR, FQNEAQ (reference sequence). CDR3 length: 12 residues. The V end lost 5 bases, the J end lost 7 bases, and 6 bases lay between the germline ends. The CDR3 protein is CASSQGNSPLHF. In DNA form, the CDR3 reads TGTGCCAGCAGCCAGGGGAATTCACCCCTCCACTTT.

Judged by abundance, this clonotype is medium-sized. The genes are TRBV28 and TRBJ2-7; D is unclear. V was cut by 8 bases and J by 1 base, with 12 bases left in between. The CDR3 contains 13 residues. Germline-derived CDR1 and CDR2 are MDHEN and SYDVKM. The CDR3 region has the DNA TGTGCCAGCCTCGTCAGAGGTTCCTACGAGCAGTACTTC. Translating it yields CASLVRGSYEQYF.

In its sample, this clonotype was seen a few times. The rearrangement joins TRBV11-1 to TRBJ2-7, with 9 bases lining up with TRBD2. The CDR3 runs to 16 residues. Germline loops: CDR1 SGHAT, CDR2 FQDESV (reference sequence). V trimming: 5 bases; J trimming: 4 bases; junction bases outside the gene matches: 12. CDR3 region: CASSPYTGTSWYEQYF. The CDR3 nucleotides are TGTGCCAGCAGCCCCTACACAGGGACTAGCTGGTACGAGCAGTACTTC.

This clonotype was seen many times. The rearrangement joins TRBV4-2 to TRBJ2-7; 9 bases match TRBD1. The germline V gene encodes CDR1 LGHNA and CDR2 YNFKEQ. The CDR3 length is 16 residues. V was pared by 3 bases and J by 2 bases, with 8 bases of the junction left unmatched. The CDR3 spells CASSQPMGQGTYEQYF. The CDR3 DNA is TGTGCCAGCAGCCAGCCGATGGGACAGGGTACCTACGAGCAGTACTTC.

A few counts support this clonotype. The chain uses TRBV12-3 or TRBV12-4 and TRBJ1-1; no firm D call. V was shortened by 1 base and J by 4 bases, with 4 bases between the two germline ends. This CDR3 contains 12 residues. In DNA form, the CDR3 reads TGTGCCAGCAGTTTAGAAGGCACTGAAGCTTTCTTT. Encoded protein: CASSLEGTEAFF.

This clonotype has ten or more counts. J is TRBJ2-7 and V is TRBV12-3 or TRBV12-4, with 9 bases fitting TRBD1. The CDR3 totals 13 residues. The V and J ends lost 6 bases and 2 bases, in that order; junction bases with no gene match: 2. CDR3: CASSRDRAYEQYF. The CDR3 DNA reads TGTGCCAGCAGCAGGGACAGGGCCTACGAGCAGTACTTC.

CDR3 sequence reads: CASSRTSGSRDEQFF. As DNA, the CDR3 is TGTGCCAGCAGTCGGACTAGCGGGAGCAGGGATGAGCAGTTCTTC. This chain uses TRBV28 with TRBJ2-1; 13 bases are a match to TRBD2. V dropped 5 bases and J dropped 8; count of bases not matched to a gene: 6. CDR1 is MDHEN and CDR2 is SYDVKM in the germline V gene. CDR3 size: 15 residues. Full variable domain (rest looked up from reference TRBV28 and TRBJ2-1): DVKVTQSSRYLVKRTGEKVFLECVQDMDHENMFWYRQDPGLGLRLIYFSYDVKMKEKGDIPEGYSVSREKKERFSLILESASTNQTSMYLCASSRTSGSRDEQFFGPGTRLTVL.

About this clonotype itself: A much more abundant neighbour one base away suggests this may be a read error. The genes are TRBV4-1 and TRBJ2-7, with 8 bases identical to TRBD1. Germline V gene sequence: CDR1 MGHRA, CDR2 YSYEKL. V shed 1 base, J shed 3 bases, and the junction held 2 bases outside the gene matches. The CDR3 covers 14 residues. The DNA of the CDR3 is TGCGCCAGCAGCCAAGTTACAGGGGGCTACGAGCAGTACTTC. Encoded protein: CASSQVTGGYEQYF.

In regard to this clonotype: The junction differs from germline at one of its ends, possibly a read error. The V call is TRBV7-9, the J call TRBJ2-5, with 8 bases lining up with TRBD1. The CDR3 extends over 13 amino acids. Germline lookup yields CDR1 SEHNR and CDR2 FQNEAQ (reference sequence). The CDR3 loop is CASRLQGGETQYF. In nucleotides, the CDR3 is TGTGCCAGCCGCTTACAGGGGGGAGAGACCCAGTACTTC.

This clonotype has at least ten counts. The CDR3 nucleotides are TGTGCCAGCAGCTTTATACTCAATCAGCCCCAGCATTTT. This codes for CASSFILNQPQHF. The rearrangement uses TRBV7-2 and TRBJ1-5; no definite D call. V lost 3 bases and J lost 3, with 6 bases in between. The germline CDR1 and CDR2 sequences are SGHTA and FQGNSA. The CDR3 extends over 13 amino acids.

This clonotype has a handful of counts. The V and J genes are TRBV5-1 and TRBJ2-7, with D possibly matching TRBD2 (5 bases). V lost 2 bases to trimming and J lost 1 base, with 10 bases between them. This CDR3 has 14 amino acids. Looked up from germline, CDR1 is SGHRS and CDR2 is YFSETQ. The CDR3 region is CASSLLGGSYEQYF. DNA for the CDR3: TGCGCCAGCAGCTTATTAGGCGGGTCCTACGAGCAGTACTTC. The variable domain in full, completed from reference TRBV5-1 and TRBJ2-7, reads KAGVTQTPRYLIKTRGQQVTLSCSPISGHRSVSWYQQTPGQGLQFLFEYFSETQRNKGNFPGRFSGRQFSNSRSEMNVSTLELGDSALYLCASSLLGGSYEQYFGPGTRLTVT.

Ten or more counts support this clonotype. The V gene is TRBV2, the J gene TRBJ2-1, with 12 nucleotides matching TRBD2. Looked up from germline, CDR1 is SNHLY and CDR2 is FYNNEI. The CDR3 is 15 residues long. Trimming took 5 bases from V and 10 from J; bases not matched to a gene: 9. In DNA, the CDR3 is TGTGCCAGCAGTCCCACCTGGACTAGCGGGAACGAGCAGTTCTTC. It encodes CASSPTWTSGNEQFF.

This clonotype was seen a handful of times. The chain is built from TRBV7-2 and TRBJ2-4, with TRBD2 matching 7 bases. Trimming cost V 5 bases and J 6 bases; bases outside gene matches: 13. The CDR3 sequence is 16 residues long. The germline gives CDR1 SGHTA, CDR2 FQGNSA. CDR3 loop: CASSRTRGRAGNIQYF. For the CDR3, the DNA is TGTGCCAGCAGCCGGACTCGAGGGAGGGCCGGAAACATTCAGTACTTC.

Ten or more counts support this clonotype. The V and J genes are TRBV29-1 and TRBJ1-1, with D uncertain. CDR3 length: 12 amino acids. V lost 2 bases and J 4 bases, leaving 8 bases between the germline ends. Germline V gene sequence: CDR1 SQVTM, CDR2 ANQGSEA. This CDR3 reads CSVEMSSTEAFF. The CDR3 DNA follows: TGCAGCGTTGAAATGAGTTCCACTGAAGCTTTCTTT.

This clonotype came up many times. The chain uses TRBV12-3 or TRBV12-4 and TRBJ1-4; D uncertain. This CDR3 contains 13 residues. With 1 base removed from V and 7 bases from J, the gap between germline ends came to 7 bases. DNA of the CDR3: TGTGCCAGCAGTTTAGGGGCCGGTGAAAAACTGTTTTTT. It yields the protein CASSLGAGEKLFF.

This clonotype was detected a few times. CDR3 in amino acids: CASSLAGPEQFF. The CDR3 DNA sequence: TGTGCCAGCAGCTTGGCCGGTCCTGAGCAGTTCTTC. The V gene is TRBV11-1, the J gene TRBJ2-1; D not certain. The germline V gene has CDR1 SGHAT and CDR2 FQDESV (reference sequence). V lost 3 bases and J 9 bases, leaving 9 bases between the germline ends. CDR3 length equals 12 residues.

The table lists this clonotype with many counts. The chain employs TRBV6-6 and TRBJ2-1; D is ambiguous. Trimming took off 0 bases at V and 8 bases at J, with 11 bases between the two ends. The CDR3 has 14 amino acids. CDR1 and CDR2 from the germline V gene are MNHNY and SVGAGI (reference sequence). The CDR3 nucleotides are TGTGCCAGCAGTTACTCGCTGACGAAGGATGAGCAGTTCTTC. Its translation is CASSYSLTKDEQFF.

This clonotype came up many times. This chain joins TRBV5-1 and TRBJ2-7, with TRBD2 matching 9 bases. With V trimmed by 6 bases and J by 1 base, 8 bases remained unmatched. Germline CDR1 and CDR2: SGHRS and YFSETQ. CDR3 length: 15 residues. As DNA, the CDR3 is TGCGCCAGCAACTCCCTAGCGGGGACATCCTACGAGCAGTACTTC. Amino acids: CASNSLAGTSYEQYF.

This clonotype was counted only a few times. The chain employs TRBV27 and TRBJ1-1; no reliable D call. Germline V gene lookup returns CDR1 MNHEY and CDR2 SMNVEV (reference sequence). This CDR3 region has 15 residues. V lost 4 bases to trimming and J lost 4 bases, with 16 bases between them. CDR3 protein: CASSWAVGSGTEAFF. The CDR3 DNA is TGTGCCAGCAGTTGGGCGGTCGGGAGCGGCACTGAAGCTTTCTTT.

This chain links TRBV7-3 with TRBJ1-1, with unresolved D. V lost 1 base and J 4 bases, leaving 10 bases between the germline ends. This CDR3 region has 14 residues. The germline gives CDR1 SGHTA, CDR2 FQGTGA. The CDR3 spells CASSLNAGGTEAFF. The CDR3 DNA reads as TGTGCCAGCAGCTTAAATGCGGGAGGCACTGAAGCTTTCTTT.

This clonotype was recorded a few times. The rearrangement uses TRBV18 and TRBJ2-3; D ambiguous. There are 14 residues in the CDR3. Per germline, CDR1 KGHSH and CDR2 LQKENI. The V end lost 2 bases, the J end lost 2 bases, and 8 bases lay between the germline ends. For the CDR3, the DNA is TGTGCCAGCTCACCATCGTCCAACACAGATACGCAGTATTTT. As protein: CASSPSSNTDTQYF.

The V and J genes are TRBV20-1 and TRBJ2-4; D possibly corresponds to TRBD1 (6 bases). Trimming removed 7 bases at V and 0 bases at J, with 19 bases between. This CDR3 contains 16 residues. CDR1 DFQATT and CDR2 SNEGSKA come from the germline V gene (reference sequence). The CDR3 DNA reads TGCAGTGTAATGCGCACAGGGCGTTTAGCCAAAAACATTCAGTACTTC. Translation gives CSVMRTGRLAKNIQYF.

The chain is built from TRBV7-2 and TRBJ1-1; 8 nucleotides match TRBD1. This CDR3 has 15 residues. Germline loops: CDR1 SGHTA, CDR2 FQGNSA. The junction had 5 bases not matched to a gene; V was cut back by 5 bases and J by 0 bases. The CDR3 region is CASSTRTGLNTEAFF. The CDR3 nucleotides read TGTGCCAGCAGCACCAGGACAGGGCTGAACACTGAAGCTTTCTTT.

This clonotype was seen a few times. The chain recombines TRBV28 with TRBJ2-7; 10 positions agree with TRBD2. From germline, CDR1 is MDHEN and CDR2 SYDVKM. This CDR3 is built from 15 residues. V lost 6 bases to trimming and J lost 5 bases; unmatched junction nucleotides: 10. Written as DNA, the CDR3 is TGTGCCAGCAGGCGCCCGCCCAGCGGGAGGGACGAGCAGTACTTC. Translation gives CASRRPPSGRDEQYF.